This TCR beta chain was found in a study of blood T cells in healthy people across ages. The CDR3 contains 19 residues. The study, taken as a whole, reports: Per million T cells, TCR beta diversity dropped roughly linearly as age increased.

Sample-barcoded 5' priming and a J-beta primer mix drove a second PCR of about 6 to 12 cycles. Each cDNA molecule was tagged by a template-switch adaptor that had 12 random nucleotides. Each of the samples gave a minimum of 2.5 million paired-end reads that contained CDR3. TCRdb reprocessed the 5' RACE reads with MiXCR, giving one entry per CDR3 protein. The data show some 670,000 distinct CDR3 sequences, roughly half seen once. About this clonotype itself: Its antigen is unknown.

Per-sample PBMC isolation yielded at least 6.5 million cells. The clonotype was recovered from an elderly woman in good health. The rearrangement joins TRBV21-1 to TRBJ1-5; the D segment call TRBD1 is taken from the table without a DNA check. TRBV21-1 is listed as a pseudogene. Material: blood. CDR3 sequence reads: CASSASPGTGGKSGQPQHF. CDR3 DNA sequence: TGTGCCAGCAGCGCGAGCCCCGGGACAGGGGGCAAGTCGGGTCAGCCCCAGCATTTT.